The 23 T cell receptor beta chains below come from one sample, sequenced in a study of cytomegalovirus exposure and HLA in healthy donors. Amplification used 60 Vbeta primers and 13 Jbeta primers. The data were produced by immunoSEQ multiplex PCR, yet TCRdb's version contains in-frame clones alone and is incomplete. This sample has 130,000 or so clones, with approximately 8.8% found just once. The sequenced sample was PBMCs. The receptors here all came from a middle-aged man in good health and CMV-seronegative.

This clone was counted between two and nine times. Other nucleotide sequences in the sample specify the same CDR3. The chain employs TRBV5-1 and TRBJ2-3; TRBD1 aligns across 7 bases. V was clipped by 5 bases and J by 6 bases; unmatched bases: 0. Looked up from germline, CDR1 is SGHRS and CDR2 is YFSETQ. The CDR3 spans 11 residues. The CDR3 protein is CASRTGDTQYF. The CDR3 DNA is TGCGCCAGCAGGACAGGGGATACGCAGTATTTT.

The gene calls are TRBV6-5 and TRBJ2-3, with D uncertain. Trimming took off 5 bases at V and 6 bases at J, with 18 bases between the two ends. Germline loops: CDR1 MNHEY, CDR2 SVGAGI. The CDR3 is 15 residues long. The DNA of the CDR3 is TGTGCCAGCAGTCCCTGGTTGGGCGTTGCGGATACGCAGTATTTT. Translation gives CASSPWLGVADTQYF.

This clone has just a few counts. This sequence joins TRBV6-5 and TRBJ2-7; TRBD2 aligns across 7 bases. CDR3 size: 14 residues. Trimming cost V 8 bases and J 2 bases; bases outside gene matches: 9. Germline V gene sequence: CDR1 MNHEY, CDR2 SVGAGI. Here the CDR3 DNA reads TGTGCCAGCGGACAAAGCGGGGATACCTACGAGCAGTACTTC. Its translation is CASGQSGDTYEQYF.

This clone was seen a few times. The genes are TRBV10-3 and TRBJ2-3, with D unresolved. V dropped 7 bases and J dropped 7 bases, with 9 bases sitting between them. In germline, CDR1 is ENHRY, CDR2 SYGVKD. The CDR3 totals 11 residues. The chain's CDR3 is CAIIITHTQYF. CDR3 bases: TGTGCCATCATTATCACTCATACGCAGTATTTT.

This clone showed up just a few times. The chain couples TRBV6-5 to TRBJ2-2; D is ambiguous. This CDR3 contains 12 residues. Germline V CDR1 and CDR2: MNHEY, SVGAGI. V gave up 4 bases and J gave up 5 bases, with 5 bases separating them. CDR3 coding DNA: TGTGCCAGCAGTTTAGAGACCGGGGAGCTGTTTTTT. As protein: CASSLETGELFF.

The J gene is TRBJ2-3, the V gene TRBV15; a weak D match, TRBD1 (6 bases). CDR3 length: 14 amino acids. The V gene lost 9 bases and the J gene lost 3 bases, with 16 bases spanning the gap. CDR1 is LNHNV and CDR2 is YYDKDF in the germline V gene (reference sequence). The CDR3 DNA is TGTGCCACGCGGTTGGGGGCGCGTACAGATACGCAGTATTTT. It translates to CATRLGARTDTQYF.

CDR3 sequence: CASSQGTGDLGSNQPQHF. The CDR3 region has the DNA TGCGCCAGCAGCCAAGGGACAGGGGATTTGGGGAGCAATCAGCCCCAGCATTTT. The chain carries TRBV4-1 and TRBJ1-5; 9 bases agree with TRBD1. The CDR3 totals 18 residues. J gave up 1 base and V 1 base, and 8 bases lay outside the gene matches. Germline-derived CDR1 and CDR2 are MGHRA and YSYEKL.

V usage is TRBV7-8 and J usage is TRBJ2-7; TRBD2 might be the D (6 bases). The CDR3 is 15 amino acids. Germline V lookup: CDR1 SGHVS, CDR2 FQNEAQ. With 5 bases removed from V and 9 bases from J, the gap between germline ends came to 23 bases. DNA of the CDR3: TGTGCCAGCAGCAGAAGGGCTAGAGGGGACTTAGGGCAGTACTTC. Amino acid sequence: CASSRRARGDLGQYF.

The chain uses TRBV5-1 and TRBJ2-5; a possible D gene is TRBD2 (6 bases). V lost 0 bases and J lost 5, with 14 bases in between. This CDR3 region has 15 residues. CDR1 SGHRS and CDR2 YFSETQ come from the germline V gene. The CDR3 loop is CASSLELAWGETQYF. The CDR3 region has the DNA TGCGCCAGCAGCTTGGAACTAGCTTGGGGGGAGACCCAGTACTTC. Full variable domain (outside the CDR3, taken from reference TRBV5-1 and TRBJ2-5): KAGVTQTPRYLIKTRGQQVTLSCSPISGHRSVSWYQQTPGQGLQFLFEYFSETQRNKGNFPGRFSGRQFSNSRSEMNVSTLELGDSALYLCASSLELAWGETQYFGPGTRLLVL.

The V gene is TRBV5-1, the J gene TRBJ2-1; 11 positions agree with TRBD1. Germline V gene data show CDR1 as SGHRS and CDR2 as YFSETQ. This CDR3 spans 16 amino acids. The V segment lost 3 bases and the J segment 6 bases; nucleotides outside the gene matches: 8. CDR3 sequence (DNA): TGCGCCAGCAGCTCGACCGGGACAGGGGGGATCAATGAGCAGTTCTTC. Translation gives CASSSTGTGGINEQFF.

This chain joins TRBV4-1 and TRBJ1-1; D is ambiguous. This CDR3 comprises 14 residues. Germline assignment: CDR1 MGHRA and CDR2 YSYEKL. Deletions cut 3 bases from V and 3 bases from J, with 11 bases between. CDR3 sequence (DNA): TGCGCCAGCAGCCAGGGCTCTGAATACACTGAAGCTTTCTTT. This gives the protein CASSQGSEYTEAFF.

This clone came up a few times. The V call is TRBV10-2, the J call TRBJ1-1; 8 nucleotides agree with TRBD1. CDR1 and CDR2 (germline): WSHSY, SAAADI. V trimming: 5 bases; J trimming: 3 bases; junction bases outside the gene matches: 2. The CDR3 totals 13 residues. CDR3 bases: TGCGCCAGCAGTCAACAGGGGGACACTGAAGCTTTCTTT. Residues: CASSQQGDTEAFF.

This clone has only a few counts. The V gene is TRBV6-5, the J gene TRBJ1-1; D remains ambiguous. Deletions cut 2 bases from V and 3 bases from J, with 7 bases between. CDR1 and CDR2 (germline): MNHEY, SVGAGI. This CDR3 contains 13 residues. CDR3 bases: TGTGCCAGCAGTTACGAGGGATACACTGAAGCTTTCTTT. As protein: CASSYEGYTEAFF.

This clone was detected a few times. The gene calls are TRBV11-2 and TRBJ1-1, with 7 positions matching TRBD1. The germline V gene has CDR1 SGHAT and CDR2 FQNNGV. V gave up 5 bases and J gave up 0 bases; unmatched junction bases: 6. This CDR3 contains 15 residues. The CDR3 protein is CASSPPTGMNTEAFF. The CDR3 coding sequence is TGTGCCAGCAGCCCACCGACAGGGATGAACACTGAAGCTTTCTTT.

This clone came up a few times. The chain combines TRBV2 with TRBJ1-4; 7 bases agree with TRBD1. With 4 bases clipped from V and 5 bases from J, the junction kept 4 bases outside the gene matches. Germline assignment: CDR1 SNHLY and CDR2 FYNNEI. The CDR3 length is 14 residues. The CDR3 spells CASSVGQKNEKLFF. DNA of the CDR3: TGTGCCAGCAGTGTGGGACAGAAAAATGAAAAACTGTTTTTT.

This chain joins TRBV4-1 and TRBJ2-7; TRBD2 matches at 12 bases. The CDR3 sequence is 15 residues long. The V segment lost 3 bases and the J segment 1 base; nucleotides outside the gene matches: 1. Germline V gene data show CDR1 as MGHRA and CDR2 as YSYEKL. CDR3 amino acids: CASSHGLAGSYEQYF. CDR3 nucleotides: TGCGCCAGCAGCCATGGACTAGCGGGGTCCTACGAGCAGTACTTC.

This chain joins TRBV28 and TRBJ1-2; D uncertain. The CDR3 length is 19 residues. Germline CDR1 and CDR2: MDHEN and SYDVKM. Trimming took off 5 bases at V and 1 base at J, with 26 bases between the two ends. Here the CDR3 reads CASSPKNRWRQELNYGYTF. The CDR3 nucleotides read TGTGCCAGCAGTCCGAAGAACCGATGGAGGCAGGAGCTTAACTATGGCTACACCTTC.

This clone has just a few counts. The V call is TRBV7-9, the J call TRBJ1-1; TRBD1 matches at 7 bases. The V gene's germline CDR1 is SEHNR and CDR2 FQNEAQ (reference sequence). This CDR3 has 14 amino acids. With V trimmed by 7 bases and J by 2 bases, 7 bases remained unmatched. The CDR3 nucleotides read TGTGCCAGCACCTTGGGACAGCAAAACACTGAAGCTTTCTTT. Protein product: CASTLGQQNTEAFF. Using reference TRBV7-9 and TRBJ1-1 for the parts outside the CDR3, the full variable domain is DTGVSQNPRHKITKRGQNVTFRCDPISEHNRLYWYRQTLGQGPEFLTYFQNEAQLEKSRLLSDRFSAERPKGSFSTLEIQRTEQGDSAMYLCASTLGQQNTEAFFGQGTRLTVV.

This clone has more than one count but fewer than ten. The chain combines TRBV5-1 with TRBJ2-5; tentative D call: TRBD1 (5 bases). Between the trimmed V and J ends, which lost 0 bases and 4 bases, there was a span of 13 bases. The CDR3 totals 15 residues. Germline lookup yields CDR1 SGHRS and CDR2 YFSETQ. In nucleotides, the CDR3 is TGCGCCAGCAGCTTGGTGCAGGGAATGGGAGAGACCCAGTACTTC. The encoded protein is CASSLVQGMGETQYF.

This chain links TRBV28 with TRBJ2-7; D may be TRBD1 (6 bases). Trimming pared 5 bases from V and 1 base from J, leaving 15 bases between. Germline CDR1 is MDHEN and CDR2 is SYDVKM. The CDR3 extends over 15 amino acids. The CDR3 DNA follows: TGTGCCAGCAGTCAAAGGACAGTTTTATCCTACGAGCAGTACTTC. Translation gives CASSQRTVLSYEQYF.

This clone occurred a few times. The J gene is TRBJ1-2, the V gene TRBV19; D remains unclear. Germline V gene data show CDR1 as LNHDA and CDR2 as SQIVND (reference sequence). The CDR3 totals 13 residues. Trimming shortened V by 3 bases and J by 4 bases, and 9 bases separated the two germline ends. CDR3: CASSIQVLYGYTF. The CDR3 DNA follows: TGTGCCAGTAGTATTCAGGTCCTCTATGGCTACACCTTC.

This clone has just a few counts. This chain joins TRBV6-1 and TRBJ2-3; the D gene is possibly TRBD1 (7 bases). The CDR3 runs to 14 residues. Trimming cost V 7 bases and J 4 bases, with 15 bases left between them. Germline lookup yields CDR1 MNHNS and CDR2 SASEGT. This chain's CDR3 is CASTDRDWADTQYF. The CDR3 coding sequence is TGTGCCAGCACTGACAGGGACTGGGCAGATACGCAGTATTTT.

The sample holds a few counts of this clone. J is TRBJ2-3 and V is TRBV5-1, with D possibly TRBD2 on 6 matching bases. Germline CDR1 is SGHRS and CDR2 is YFSETQ. With 0 bases removed from V and 1 base from J, the gap between germline ends came to 9 bases. The CDR3 totals 15 residues. CDR3 nucleotides: TGCGCCAGCAGCTTGGGCGGGGTTCGCACAGATACGCAGTATTTT. Its translation: CASSLGGVRTDTQYF.